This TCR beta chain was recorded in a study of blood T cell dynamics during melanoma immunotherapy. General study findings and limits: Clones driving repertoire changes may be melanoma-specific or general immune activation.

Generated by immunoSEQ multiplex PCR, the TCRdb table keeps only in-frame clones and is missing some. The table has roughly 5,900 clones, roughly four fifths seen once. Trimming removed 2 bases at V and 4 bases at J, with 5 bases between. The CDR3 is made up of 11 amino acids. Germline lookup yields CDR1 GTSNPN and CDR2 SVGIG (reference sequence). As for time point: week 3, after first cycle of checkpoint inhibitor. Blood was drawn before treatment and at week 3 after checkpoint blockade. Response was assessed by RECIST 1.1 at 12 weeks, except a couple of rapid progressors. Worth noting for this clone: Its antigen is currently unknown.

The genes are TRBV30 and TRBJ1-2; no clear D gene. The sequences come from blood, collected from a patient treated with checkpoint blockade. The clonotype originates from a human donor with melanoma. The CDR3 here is CAWSRSYGYTF. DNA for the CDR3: TGTGCCTGGAGTAGGAGCTATGGCTACACCTTC. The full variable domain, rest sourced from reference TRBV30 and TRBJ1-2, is SQTIHQWPATLVQPVGSPLSLECTVEGTSNPNLYWYRQAAGRGLQLLFYSVGIGQISSEVPQNLSASRPQDRQFILSSKKLLLSDSGFYLCAWSRSYGYTFGSGTRLTVV.